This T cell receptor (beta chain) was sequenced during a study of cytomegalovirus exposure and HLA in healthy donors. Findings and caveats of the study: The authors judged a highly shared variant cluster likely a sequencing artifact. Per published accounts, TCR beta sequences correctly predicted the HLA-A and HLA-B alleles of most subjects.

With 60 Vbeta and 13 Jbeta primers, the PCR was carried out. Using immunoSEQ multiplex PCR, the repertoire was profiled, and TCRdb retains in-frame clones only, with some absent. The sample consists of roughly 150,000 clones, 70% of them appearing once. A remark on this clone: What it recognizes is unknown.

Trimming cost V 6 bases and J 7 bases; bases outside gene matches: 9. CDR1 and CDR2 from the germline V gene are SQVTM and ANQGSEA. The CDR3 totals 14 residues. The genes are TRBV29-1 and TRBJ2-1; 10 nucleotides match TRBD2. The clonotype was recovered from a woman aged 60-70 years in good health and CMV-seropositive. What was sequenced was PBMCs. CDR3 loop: CSVVPSGRGNEQFF. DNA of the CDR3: TGCAGCGTGGTCCCCAGCGGGAGGGGGAATGAGCAGTTCTTC.